The clone carrying this T cell receptor (beta chain) was counted once. In the source study's methods: Estimation of nucleated cell counts relied on the amplification of reference gene primers. Method: immunoSEQ multiplex PCR; TCRdb's copy keeps in-frame clones and lacks some. The V and J calls and clone size were taken over from that table, and D and trimming were inferred from the DNA. This table holds some 80,000 clones, more than 75% found once. The sample comes from a study of blood T cell repertoires in COVID-19. About the research overall: Sample material is recorded as cDNA or gDNA derived from T cells, B-cell-depleted T cells, or PBMCs.

V lost 10 bases and J lost 6; bases outside the gene matches: 6. The CDR3 totals 13 residues. Per germline, CDR1 MNHEY and CDR2 SVGAGI. The origin of this receptor is a human donor in a cohort sampled during active COVID-19. This chain uses TRBV6-5 with TRBJ2-4; 10 bases are shared with TRBD1. Sequences were obtained from peripheral blood. The CDR3: CATAGTGVNIQYF. The CDR3 DNA is TGTGCCACGGCCGGGACAGGGGTAAACATTCAGTACTTC.